Listed below are T cell receptor beta chains from one sample, sequenced in a study of shared clonotypes between healthy human individuals. The protocol was immunoSEQ multiplex PCR, while the TCRdb copy is restricted to in-frame clones and leaves out a portion. The table records over 2 million clones, around 96% of them present only once. The sample consisted of naive CD8+ T cells sorted from blood. These receptors all stem from a man younger than 35 in good health. The CDR3 runs from the conserved cysteine through the conserved F or W. The order of the fields is CDR3 DNA, CDR3 protein, D gene, J gene, V gene, clone size. D genes are given only for firm matches. For some rows the clone size is stated as once, few or many, or as a class when expanded; others skip it.

TGTGCCTGGAGTGTGCTAGGCGAGCAGTTCTTC,CAWSVLGEQFF,NA,TRBJ2-1,TRBV30,NA
TGCGCCAGCAGCCAATCTGACAGGGGAGTCTCTGGGGCCAACGTCCTGACTTTC,CASSQSDRGVSGANVLTF,TRBD1,TRBJ2-6,TRBV4-3,NA
TGTGCCAGCAGCTTCTACAGGGGTGATACGAACACCGGGGAGCTGTTTTTT,CASSFYRGDTNTGELFF,TRBD1,TRBJ2-2,TRBV7-6,NA
TGTGCCAGCAGCTTATCTTGGACGCAGACCTACGAGCAGTACTTC,CASSLSWTQTYEQYF,NA,TRBJ2-7,TRBV7-8,NA
TGTGCCAGCAGCTCCTCCGGGACAGGGAACAATCAGCCCCAGCATTTT,CASSSSGTGNNQPQHF,TRBD1,TRBJ1-5,TRBV7-8,NA
TGTGCCAGCAGCTTGGATGGGAGTGAAGCTTTCTTT,CASSLDGSEAFF,NA,TRBJ1-1,TRBV5-6,NA
TGTGCCTGGAGTGACGCCCTCAGCACAGATACGCAGTATTTT,CAWSDALSTDTQYF,NA,TRBJ2-3,TRBV30,NA
TGTGCCAGCAGTTCGGAGTCCGACCTGGATAATTCACCCCTCCACTTT,CASSSESDLDNSPLHF,NA,TRBJ1-6,TRBV2,NA
TGCGCCAGCAGCCTATACTCGGGGGCCGGGGAGCTGTTTTTT,CASSLYSGAGELFF,NA,TRBJ2-2,TRBV4-3,once
TGTGCCAGCAGCTTAAGGACTCAAGGGGAAGCTTTCTTT,CASSLRTQGEAFF,NA,TRBJ1-1,TRBV13,NA
TGTGCCAGCAGTTTAATTAACAGGGGAAATGAGCAGTTCTTC,CASSLINRGNEQFF,TRBD1,TRBJ2-1,TRBV28,NA
TGCGCCAGCAGCCCTGGGACAGGGGAAGCTTTCTTT,CASSPGTGEAFF,TRBD1,TRBJ1-1,TRBV4-1,NA
TGCGCCAGCAGCCAAGATTCCCCGGGAACTACAGGGAGTTCACCCCTCCACTTT,CASSQDSPGTTGSSPLHF,NA,TRBJ1-6,TRBV4-1,NA
TGTGCCACCAGCAGTGGACAGGGTAACAATGAGCAGTTCTTC,CATSSGQGNNEQFF,TRBD1,TRBJ2-1,TRBV15,NA
TGTGCCAGCAGCTTCGTGAGGGACAGTTTCCACACCATATATTTT,CASSFVRDSFHTIYF,TRBD1,TRBJ1-3,TRBV28,NA
TGTGCCAGCAGCTTGGAAAGGGACGAAGCTTTCTTT,CASSLERDEAFF,NA,TRBJ1-1,TRBV5-6,NA
TGTGCCAGTTCGCCTAGCGGGGTTATAGAGACCCAGTACTTC,CASSPSGVIETQYF,TRBD2,TRBJ2-5,TRBV9,once
TGTGCCAGCAGCGTAACCCCCATGTTAGAGCAGTACTTC,CASSVTPMLEQYF,NA,TRBJ2-7,TRBV9,NA
TGTGCCAGCAGTCCTCAGGGAGCGGAAGCTTTCTTT,CASSPQGAEAFF,NA,TRBJ1-1,TRBV6-6,NA
TGTGCCTGGAGTGAGTGGACAGGGGAAAACTATGGCTACACCTTC,CAWSEWTGENYGYTF,TRBD1,TRBJ1-2,TRBV30,NA
TGTGCCAGCAGTGATGGGGGGATTCACTACGAGCAGTACTTC,CASSDGGIHYEQYF,NA,TRBJ2-7,TRBV2,once
TGTGCCAGCAGTCAACTCATCCAGGGTACTGAAGCTTTCTTT,CASSQLIQGTEAFF,NA,TRBJ1-1,TRBV7-2,NA
TGTGCCAGTAGTATGGGGCAGGGGGCAGACTACGAGCAGTACTTC,CASSMGQGADYEQYF,TRBD1,TRBJ2-7,TRBV19,NA
TGCAGCGTTGAACTAGCGGGAGAAGCCACAGATACGCAGTATTTT,CSVELAGEATDTQYF,TRBD2,TRBJ2-3,TRBV29-1,NA
TGTGCCAGCAGTTTCTCATATTCCAACGAGCAGTACTTC,CASSFSYSNEQYF,NA,TRBJ2-7,TRBV27,NA
TGTGCCAGCAGTTACGTGGCGTCGAACACTGAAGCTTTCTTT,CASSYVASNTEAFF,NA,TRBJ1-1,TRBV6-5,NA
TGTGCCAGCAGCAGACAGAGCCTTAGCTACGAGCAGTACTTC,CASSRQSLSYEQYF,NA,TRBJ2-7,TRBV9,NA
TGTGCCAGCAGACTAGCGGGAGAAGAGACCCAGTACTTC,CASRLAGEETQYF,TRBD2,TRBJ2-5,TRBV6-1,NA
TGCGCCAGCAGCCTGGACAGCCCTGGAAATGAGCAGTTCTTC,CASSLDSPGNEQFF,NA,TRBJ2-1,TRBV5-1,NA
TGTGCCAGCAGCCTCTCCCCCGGCCTAGGGAGAGAGCAGTACTTC,CASSLSPGLGREQYF,NA,TRBJ2-7,TRBV11-2,NA
TGTGCCAGCAGTTTATGGGACGTTGGCTCCTACAATGAGCAGTTCTTC,CASSLWDVGSYNEQFF,NA,TRBJ2-1,TRBV27,NA
TGTGCCAGCAGTTACGGCGAGGGGCACTATGGCTACACCTTC,CASSYGEGHYGYTF,NA,TRBJ1-2,TRBV6-5,NA
TGTGCCAGCAGCACCTTAACAGGGACCCCTGAAGCTTTCTTT,CASSTLTGTPEAFF,NA,TRBJ1-1,TRBV5-4,NA
TGTGCCAGCAGTGAGGGGTTTGGCTATGGCTACACCTTC,CASSEGFGYGYTF,NA,TRBJ1-2,TRBV6-4,NA
TGCGCCAGCAGCCCCTCAGATTGGCGGGGGAGCACAGATACGCAGTATTTT,CASSPSDWRGSTDTQYF,TRBD2,TRBJ2-3,TRBV5-1,NA
TGTGCCAGCAGCTTAGGCAGAACGTACGAGCAGTACTTC,CASSLGRTYEQYF,NA,TRBJ2-7,TRBV11-2,NA
TGTGCCAGCAGCGTATCACTAGTCACAGATACGCAGTATTTT,CASSVSLVTDTQYF,NA,TRBJ2-3,TRBV9,NA
TGTGCCAGCAGCTTGGACAGGTCCTACGAGCAGTACTTC,CASSLDRSYEQYF,NA,TRBJ2-7,TRBV5-4,few
TGCGCCAGCAGCCGGGGGCCGGGACATATAGATGAAGCTTTCTTT,CASSRGPGHIDEAFF,NA,TRBJ1-1,TRBV4-1,NA
TGCAGCGTTGAATCGAGACACGGCCTCAATCAGCCCCAGCATTTT,CSVESRHGLNQPQHF,NA,TRBJ1-5,TRBV29-1,NA
TGTGCCAGCAGCCCAAGACTCCTGAACACTGAAGCTTTCTTT,CASSPRLLNTEAFF,NA,TRBJ1-1,TRBV13,once
TGCGCCAGCAGCCAAGACGGGGAAAACACAGATACGCAGTATTTT,CASSQDGENTDTQYF,NA,TRBJ2-3,TRBV4-3,NA
TGTGCCAGCAGCTCGGGACTAGCGAGCTCCTACGAGCAGTACTTC,CASSSGLASSYEQYF,TRBD2,TRBJ2-7,TRBV13,NA
TGTGCCAGCAGCTTAGAGTTCAGTCTCTCTGGAAACACCATATATTTT,CASSLEFSLSGNTIYF,NA,TRBJ1-3,TRBV7-8,NA
TGTGCCTGGAGTGGACCTGTGGGGCTGGGGGACTATGGCTACACCTTC,CAWSGPVGLGDYGYTF,NA,TRBJ1-2,TRBV30,NA
TGCGCCAGCAGCCTAGAAGGGACCATGAACACTGAAGCTTTCTTT,CASSLEGTMNTEAFF,NA,TRBJ1-1,TRBV4-1,NA
TGTGCCAGCAGCACGCAGACTGTTGAAGCTTTCTTT,CASSTQTVEAFF,NA,TRBJ1-1,TRBV7-9,NA
TGTGCCAGCAGCGAGGACAGGGTGGGCACAGATACGCAGTATTTT,CASSEDRVGTDTQYF,TRBD1,TRBJ2-3,TRBV5-6,NA
TGTGCCAGCAGCTTGGGGTATTACGAGCAGTACTTC,CASSLGYYEQYF,NA,TRBJ2-7,TRBV7-2,NA
TGTGCCAGCAGCTTAGTAGAGGGGGAGGACTATGGCTACACCTTC,CASSLVEGEDYGYTF,NA,TRBJ1-2,TRBV7-8,NA
TGTGCCAGCAGCCCCTGGGGTCTTGGGGGAGATACGCAGTATTTT,CASSPWGLGGDTQYF,NA,TRBJ2-3,TRBV9,NA
TGTGCCAGCAACCCCCCGGGAAGCAATCAGCCCCAGCATTTT,CASNPPGSNQPQHF,NA,TRBJ1-5,TRBV28,NA